The clone carrying this TCR beta chain was detected only a few times. No antigen is known for it. This sample stems from a study of T-cell reconstitution after alpha-beta-depleted transplantation in children. Points from the study as a whole: Newly produced T cells mostly accounted for T-cell counts and diversity one year post-transplant. TCRbeta diversity was high at day 60 in some patients (a result of surviving recipient T cells and thymic progenitors). About two months after transplant, alpha-beta T cells reportedly came from several hundred expanded graft clones.

Preparing the TCRbeta library involved the use of unique molecular identifiers. TCRdb re-analysed the PCR reads in MiXCR, keeping a single row per CDR3 protein. Among around 450,000 distinct CDR3 sequences listed, over 9.5% were seen once. J gave up 5 bases and V 0 bases, and 6 bases lay outside the gene matches. Germline values: CDR1 DFQATT, CDR2 SNEGSKA (reference sequence). CDR3 length: 16 residues. Source: PBMCs, taken before TCRalphabeta/CD19-depleted stem cell transplant. The sequence was obtained from a child aged 2 to 9 with inherited bone marrow failure, due to receive a stem cell transplant. The chain joins TRBV20-1 to TRBJ2-2; 10 nucleotides line up with TRBD2. CDR3 protein: CSARDILAGDTGELFF. The CDR3 bases are TGCAGTGCTAGAGATATTCTAGCGGGAGATACCGGGGAGCTGTTTTTT.